Each of the 18 T cell receptor beta chains below was sequenced from the same sample in a study of response to subunit inactivated influenza vaccine. Each CDR3 protein is one row after TCRdb ran MiXCR on the RT-PCR reads. The table includes 650,000 to 700,000 distinct CDR3 sequences, 15% to 19% detected once. This specimen was PBMCs from blood, taken 12 days after vaccination. These receptors were obtained from a man aged 50 to 60 who received an inactivated influenza vaccine.

This clonotype was counted only a few times. This chain uses TRBV20-1 with TRBJ2-5; possibly TRBD2 for D (5 bases). The CDR3 loop spans 12 amino acids. CDR1 is DFQATT, CDR2 SNEGSKA, per germline (reference sequence). Trimming removed 5 bases from V and 5 bases from J, with 12 bases in between. The CDR3 nucleotides read TGCAGTGCTCGGGATACCCTGGAGACCCAGTACTTC. Protein sequence: CSARDTLETQYF.

This clonotype was recorded many times. V gene TRBV20-1 combines with J gene TRBJ1-4; tentative D call: TRBD1 (6 bases). CDR1 is DFQATT, CDR2 SNEGSKA, per germline (reference sequence). The CDR3 contains 14 residues. V lost 2 bases and J 0 bases, leaving 7 bases between the germline ends. CDR3 sequence reads: CSARNRATNEKLFF. DNA for the CDR3: TGCAGTGCTAGAAACAGGGCAACTAATGAAAAACTGTTTTTT.

The CDR3 DNA reads as TGTGCTAGTGGTTCGAGGGAGACCCAGTACTTC. Its protein product is CASGSRETQYF. The chain couples TRBV12-5 to TRBJ2-5, with D unclear. Trimming shortened V by 4 bases and J by 5 bases, and 5 bases separated the two germline ends. Germline V gene sequence: CDR1 LGHNT, CDR2 FRNRAP. The CDR3 is 11 amino acids. Full variable domain (outside the CDR3, taken from reference TRBV12-5 and TRBJ2-5): DARVTQTPRHKVTEMGQEVTMRCQPILGHNTVFWYRQTMMQGLELLAYFRNRAPLDDSGMPKDRFSAEMPDATLATLKIQPSEPRDSAVYFCASGSRETQYFGPGTRLLVL.

The rearrangement joins TRBV28 to TRBJ2-3; no reliable D call. CDR1 is MDHEN, CDR2 SYDVKM, per germline. This CDR3 is 16 amino acids long. Between the trimmed V and J ends, which lost 0 bases and 0 bases, there was a span of 10 bases. CDR3 nucleotides: TGTGCCAGCAGTTTATGGGTTAGCCCAAGCACAGATACGCAGTATTTT. Amino acid sequence: CASSLWVSPSTDTQYF.

The genes are TRBV5-1 and TRBJ1-2, with 8 positions matching TRBD1. Germline CDR1 SGHRS, CDR2 YFSETQ. Trimming removed 4 bases from V and 3 bases from J; junction bases left unmatched: 5. This CDR3 region has 14 residues. CDR3 DNA: TGCGCCAGCAGCATTCAGGGGGCAGACTATGGCTACACCTTC. Its translation is CASSIQGADYGYTF.

This clonotype was observed a handful of times. V usage is TRBV15 and J usage is TRBJ2-2; TRBD2 might be the D (5 bases). Trimming removed 0 bases at V and 7 bases at J, with 12 bases between. The germline CDR1 and CDR2 sequences are LNHNV and YYDKDF (reference sequence). This CDR3 region has 15 residues. The CDR3 DNA follows: TGTGCCACCAGCAGAGATCGGGGTGACGTCGGGGAGCTGTTTTTT. This encodes CATSRDRGDVGELFF. Full variable domain (missing parts from reference TRBV15 and TRBJ2-2): DAMVIQNPRYQVTQFGKPVTLSCSQTLNHNVMYWYQQKSSQAPKLLFHYYDKDFNNEADTPDNFQSRRPNTSFCFLDIRSPGLGDTAMYLCATSRDRGDVGELFFGEGSRLTVL.

Only a few counts were recorded for this clonotype. The chain combines TRBV18 with TRBJ1-1; D may be TRBD1 (5 bases). The length of the CDR3 is 15 residues. The germline gives CDR1 KGHSH, CDR2 LQKENI. V was pared by 3 bases and J by 5 bases, with 16 bases between. This chain's CDR3 is CASSPGAILGTEAFF. The CDR3 bases are TGTGCCAGCTCACCCGGGGCCATTTTAGGAACTGAAGCTTTCTTT.

This clonotype turned up a few times. This chain joins TRBV12-3 or TRBV12-4 and TRBJ2-5; D may be TRBD1 or TRBD2 (5 bases each). V was trimmed by 9 bases and J by 5 bases, leaving 22 bases between them. CDR3 length: 15 amino acids. The CDR3 bases are TGTGCCAGTGGGTCGGGACCCCTGGGGTCTGAGACCCAGTACTTC. As protein: CASGSGPLGSETQYF.

This clonotype turned up a few times. This chain uses TRBV20-1 with TRBJ2-1; D possibly corresponds to TRBD1 (6 bases). The CDR3 covers 15 residues. Trimming removed 3 bases from V and 4 bases from J, with 16 bases in between. The germline gives CDR1 DFQATT, CDR2 SNEGSKA (reference sequence). The chain's CDR3 is CSASKSSGHYNEQFF. CDR3 nucleotide sequence: TGCAGTGCTAGTAAATCGTCGGGACATTACAATGAGCAGTTCTTC.

This clonotype has more than one count but fewer than ten. The chain joins TRBV6-2 or TRBV6-3 to TRBJ1-5; tentatively, D is TRBD1 (5 bases). V was cut by 6 bases and J by 3 bases, with 9 bases left in between. This CDR3 region has 13 residues. The germline gives CDR1 MNHEY, CDR2 SVGEGT. The CDR3 DNA is TGTGCCAGCAGGGGGGGGGACAATCAGCCCCAGCATTTT. Its translation is CASRGGDNQPQHF.

The V and J genes are TRBV29-1 and TRBJ1-1; maybe TRBD1 (6 bases). The length of the CDR3 is 12 residues. Looked up from germline, CDR1 is SQVTM and CDR2 is ANQGSEA. V was clipped by 4 bases and J by 7 bases, with 13 bases between them. The CDR3 spells CSVAPTGDEAFF. CDR3 sequence (DNA): TGCAGCGTTGCCCCGACAGGAGATGAAGCTTTCTTT.

This clonotype was counted a few times. For the CDR3, the DNA is TGCGCCAGCAGCCAATGGCCTAGTTCAACCCAGTACTTC. Translation: CASSQWPSSTQYF. The rearrangement links TRBV4-3 to TRBJ2-5, with unresolved D. Germline V gives CDR1 LGHNA, CDR2 YSLEER. The CDR3 runs to 13 residues. V gave up 2 bases and J gave up 8 bases, with 12 bases separating them.

In its sample, this clonotype was seen a few times. The V gene is TRBV6-2 or TRBV6-3, the J gene TRBJ2-1, with 10 bases fitting TRBD2. V shed 2 bases, J shed 10 bases, and the junction held 8 bases outside the gene matches. The germline V gene has CDR1 MNHEY and CDR2 SVGEGT. This CDR3 comprises 15 residues. CDR3 DNA sequence: TGTGCCAGCAGTTACGGAGCGGGGGGGCCTGTAGAGCAGTTCTTC. This encodes CASSYGAGGPVEQFF.

The gene calls are TRBV5-1 and TRBJ2-7; 8 nucleotides align to TRBD2. J lost 3 bases, V lost 0 bases, and 8 bases had no gene match. The germline V gene has CDR1 SGHRS and CDR2 YFSETQ. The CDR3 runs 16 residues. CDR3 nucleotides: TGCGCCAGCAGCTTGGAGTCCGGGGGGGGGAGCTACGAGCAGTACTTC. Protein: CASSLESGGGSYEQYF.

The chain recombines TRBV6-6 with TRBJ2-1, with D perhaps TRBD2 (5 bases). The germline gives CDR1 MNHNY, CDR2 SVGAGI (reference sequence). This CDR3 contains 12 residues. Deletions cut 0 bases from V and 10 bases from J, with 7 bases between. Here the CDR3 reads CASSYSIAEQFF. In nucleotides, the CDR3 is TGTGCCAGCAGTTACTCCATAGCGGAGCAGTTCTTC.

The chain is built from TRBV7-2 and TRBJ2-3; 9 bases align to TRBD2. The CDR3 consists of 15 residues. Germline-derived CDR1 and CDR2 are SGHTA and FQGNSA. Trimming cost V 11 bases and J 3 bases; bases outside gene matches: 12. The CDR3 sequence: CASSAQRGATDTQYF. The CDR3 DNA reads TGTGCCTCCTCAGCTCAGCGGGGGGCAACAGATACGCAGTATTTT. Full variable domain (outside the CDR3, taken from reference TRBV7-2 and TRBJ2-3): GAGVSQSPSNKVTEKGKDVELRCDPISGHTALYWYRQSLGQGLEFLIYFQGNSAPDKSGLPSDRFSAERTGGSVSTLTIQRTQQEDSAVYLCASSAQRGATDTQYFGPGTRLTVL.

This clonotype turned up a few times. The chain is built from TRBV12-3 or TRBV12-4 and TRBJ1-5, with D hard to call. The CDR3 is 14 residues long. V was trimmed by 3 bases and J by 7 bases, leaving 13 bases between them. The CDR3 loop reads CASSFGVRRQPQHF. The CDR3 bases are TGTGCCAGCAGTTTCGGGGTACGTCGGCAGCCCCAGCATTTT.

The chain uses TRBV7-6 and TRBJ2-5; perhaps TRBD1 as D (6 bases). The V gene lost 4 bases and the J gene lost 4 bases, with 19 bases spanning the gap. In germline, CDR1 is SGHVS, CDR2 FNYEAQ. CDR3 size: 16 residues. The CDR3 region has the DNA TGTGCCAGCAGCTCACCCGCAGGGGATATTGGAGAGACCCAGTACTTC. This sequence encodes CASSSPAGDIGETQYF. The full variable domain, its missing parts supplied by reference TRBV7-6 and TRBJ2-5, is GAGVSQSPRYKVTKRGQDVALRCDPISGHVSLYWYRQALGQGPEFLTYFNYEAQQDKSGLPNDRFSAERPEGSISTLTIQRTEQRDSAMYRCASSSPAGDIGETQYFGPGTRLLVL.